This T cell receptor (beta chain) was identified during a study of OX40 agonist ivuxolimab in advanced cancers. The wider study: Having had anti-PD-1, anti-PD-L1 or anti-CTLA-4 therapy before was allowed, and 40% to 45% had some.

Assay: immunoSEQ multiplex PCR; the TCRdb copy retains only in-frame clones and omits some. The sample lists more than 55,000 clones, about 85% occurring once. This clone was seen a few times. The CDR3 is 15 residues long. The V and J genes are TRBV12-2 and TRBJ2-7; the table gives TRBD1 as D, unverified against the DNA. TRBV12-2 is a pseudogene. The source is an adult with an advanced solid tumor such as melanoma, head and neck, liver or kidney cancer. This material consisted of CD4+ or CD8+ T cells sorted from blood, taken in a trial of the OX40 agonist ivuxolimab. As DNA, the CDR3 is TGTGCAAGTCGCTTAGTAAAAGGACAGGGATACGAGCAGTACTTC. Protein product: CASRLVKGQGYEQYF.